This paragraph reports one T cell receptor (beta chain). The sample originates from a study of blood T cell repertoires in COVID-19. The data were produced by immunoSEQ multiplex PCR, yet TCRdb's version contains in-frame clones alone and is incomplete. The sample includes 97,000 or so clones, 75% to 95% seen only once; the top ten take 5% to 6%. The germline V and J ends were trimmed by 3 bases and 2 bases, with 3 bases remaining between them. This CDR3 has 12 amino acids. The sequence was obtained from a man in his forties or fifties with acute or convalescent COVID-19. Sequencing was done on a sample of peripheral blood. This rearrangement joins TRBV12-3 or TRBV12-4 to TRBJ2-3; D gene unclear. CDR3 sequence reads: CASSFLTDTQYF. The CDR3 coding sequence is TGTGCCAGCAGTTTCCTCACAGATACGCAGTATTTT.